One and the same sample provided the 28 T cell receptor beta chains below, sequenced in a study of cytomegalovirus exposure and HLA in healthy donors. 60 Vbeta and 13 Jbeta primers were used in PCR. Profiling relied on immunoSEQ multiplex PCR, and the TCRdb table lists in-frame clones only, not all of them. The sample contains approximately 150,000 clones, 70% to 80% of which appear only once. Sequencing was carried out using PBMCs. Receptors originate from a man aged 25 to 40 in good health and CMV-seropositive.

This clone was seen a single time. The rearrangement links TRBV14 to TRBJ2-7; 8 bases fit TRBD1. Per the germline V gene, CDR1 is SGHDN and CDR2 is FVKESK. Trimming cost V 4 bases and J 2 bases; bases outside gene matches: 7. The CDR3 is 15 amino acids. The CDR3 DNA reads as TGTGCCAGCAGCCGCCGAGACAGGGGAACCTACGAGCAGTACTTC. Translation gives CASSRRDRGTYEQYF.

The chain links TRBV5-3 to TRBJ2-5, with 11 positions matching TRBD2. TRBV5-3 is reported as an ORF; its role is uncertain. The ends lost 2 bases at V and 6 bases at J; junction bases unmatched: 9. The CDR3 extends over 16 amino acids. The CDR3, as DNA: TGTGCCAGAAGCTTTAGGACTAGCGGGCGCCAGAAGACCCAGTACTTC. It yields the protein CARSFRTSGRQKTQYF.

The chain uses TRBV30 and TRBJ1-3; 7 positions agree with TRBD1. V was clipped by 2 bases and J by 3 bases; unmatched bases: 10. Germline V gene lookup returns CDR1 GTSNPN and CDR2 SVGIG (reference sequence). This CDR3 is built from 16 residues. The CDR3 region is CAWSTSLGGGGNTIYF. Written as DNA, the CDR3 is TGTGCCTGGAGTACGTCCTTAGGGGGCGGTGGAAACACCATATATTTT.

The V call is TRBV5-1, the J call TRBJ1-4; the D gene is possibly TRBD1 (5 bases). The germline CDR1 and CDR2 sequences are SGHRS and YFSETQ. Trimming pared 0 bases from V and 6 bases from J, leaving 9 bases between. This CDR3 spans 14 amino acids. The CDR3 nucleotides read TGCGCCAGCAGCTTGGAGGGGTTGGATGAAAAACTGTTTTTT. This codes for CASSLEGLDEKLFF.

J is TRBJ2-2 and V is TRBV28; D perhaps matches TRBD2 (5 bases). In germline, CDR1 is MDHEN, CDR2 SYDVKM. Trimming took off 4 bases at V and 3 bases at J, with 9 bases between the two ends. This CDR3 has 14 residues. CDR3 amino acids: CASSSTGDTGELFF. The CDR3 region has the DNA TGTGCCAGCAGTTCGACCGGGGACACCGGGGAGCTGTTTTTT.

The rearrangement joins TRBV4-2 to TRBJ2-3, with TRBD2 matching over 11 bases. The germline CDR1 and CDR2 sequences are LGHNA and YNFKEQ. The CDR3 contains 18 residues. V was clipped by 3 bases and J by 0 bases; unmatched bases: 8. CDR3 amino acids: CASSHWIAGGFSTDTQYF. CDR3 bases: TGTGCCAGCAGCCACTGGATAGCGGGGGGGTTTAGCACAGATACGCAGTATTTT.

The chain uses TRBV27 and TRBJ1-1; D unresolved. The CDR3 has 13 residues. Germline CDR1 is MNHEY and CDR2 is SMNVEV (reference sequence). Trimming took off 5 bases at V and 5 bases at J, with 12 bases between the two ends. The CDR3 region has the DNA TGTGCCAGCAGTAATCCCCTAGCTACTGAAGCTTTCTTT. It specifies CASSNPLATEAFF.

This chain joins TRBV7-9 and TRBJ1-6; 9 bases are a match to TRBD1. Trimming at V came to 10 bases and at J to 10 bases, leaving 11 bases not matched to a gene. This CDR3 is built from 14 residues. Germline assignment: CDR1 SEHNR and CDR2 FQNEAQ (reference sequence). DNA of the CDR3: TGTGCCACCGAGGGGGACAGGGAGGCCTCACCCCTCCACTTT. This encodes CATEGDREASPLHF.

In this sample, this clone turned up a few times. The CDR3 loop reads CASSETGVKDTQYF. The CDR3 coding sequence is TGCGCCAGCAGCGAAACAGGGGTCAAAGATACGCAGTATTTT. The V and J genes are TRBV5-1 and TRBJ2-3, with 7 bases lining up with TRBD1. The trim removed 4 bases at V and 5 bases at J, leaving 7 bases unmatched. The CDR3 sequence is 14 residues long. Per the germline V gene, CDR1 is SGHRS and CDR2 is YFSETQ.

The V gene is TRBV4-1, the J gene TRBJ2-4, with D possibly being TRBD2 (6 bases). Trimming shortened V by 6 bases and J by 2 bases, and 14 bases separated the two germline ends. There are 15 residues in the CDR3. Germline V gene sequence: CDR1 MGHRA, CDR2 YSYEKL. Here the CDR3 DNA reads TGCGCCAGCAGGAACGTCGGGGGTACCAAAAACATTCAGTACTTC. This codes for CASRNVGGTKNIQYF.

V usage is TRBV4-1 and J usage is TRBJ2-5; 8 bases line up with TRBD2. Trimming took 0 bases from V and 2 from J; bases not matched to a gene: 5. The CDR3 has 16 amino acids. CDR1 is MGHRA and CDR2 is YSYEKL in the germline V gene. DNA for the CDR3: TGCGCCAGCAGCCAAGATCGGGGGGGCCGACAAGAGACCCAGTACTTC. It yields the protein CASSQDRGGRQETQYF.

The chain joins TRBV9 to TRBJ2-7, with 9 nucleotides matching TRBD1. Germline CDR1 SGDLS, CDR2 YYNGEE. There are 14 residues in the CDR3. V trimming: 3 bases; J trimming: 7 bases; junction bases outside the gene matches: 8. The CDR3 DNA follows: TGTGCCAGCAGCGCGGGACAGGGTTTGGGGGAGCAGTACTTC. It encodes CASSAGQGLGEQYF.

The gene calls are TRBV10-3 and TRBJ2-1; D remains unclear. Germline V lookup: CDR1 ENHRY, CDR2 SYGVKD. V shed 5 bases and J shed 2 bases, with 4 bases lying between them. This CDR3 has 12 residues. Written as DNA, the CDR3 is TGTGCCATCAGTCCTACCTACAATGAGCAGTTCTTC. It translates to CAISPTYNEQFF.

This clone was recorded once. The chain is built from TRBV6-6 and TRBJ2-7; 8 positions agree with TRBD2. V shed 8 bases, J shed 5 bases, and the junction held 8 bases outside the gene matches. Germline V CDR1 and CDR2: MNHNY, SVGAGI (reference sequence). This CDR3 is 13 amino acids long. The CDR3 nucleotides read TGTGCCAGCGGTAGCGGGGCCCCCAACGAGCAGTACTTC. It is translated as CASGSGAPNEQYF.

This chain joins TRBV2 and TRBJ1-6; D gene unclear. Trimming removed 10 bases from V and 0 bases from J, with 16 bases in between. Germline CDR1 reads SNHLY; CDR2 reads FYNNEI. CDR3 size: 16 residues. The CDR3 DNA reads TGTGCCACCACGACACGTAAGAGCTCCTATAATTCACCCCTCCACTTT. Translation: CATTTRKSSYNSPLHF.

The rearrangement joins TRBV4-1 to TRBJ1-5; D might be TRBD1 (6 bases). CDR3 length equals 17 residues. Germline CDR1 and CDR2: MGHRA and YSYEKL. Trimming left V 4 bases short and J 1 base short, with 17 bases between. As DNA, the CDR3 is TGCGCCAGCAGCCGAGAACAGGGTAGGGGGAGCAATCAGCCCCAGCATTTT. Amino acids: CASSREQGRGSNQPQHF.

This chain's CDR3 is CASRQTYRRGSYGYTF. The CDR3 region has the DNA TGCGCCAGCAGACAAACTTACAGGAGGGGAAGCTATGGCTACACCTTC. V gene TRBV5-1 combines with J gene TRBJ1-2, with D maybe TRBD1 (5 bases). Between the trimmed V and J ends, which lost 5 bases and 4 bases, there was a span of 21 bases. The CDR3 covers 16 residues. CDR1 SGHRS and CDR2 YFSETQ come from the germline V gene.

The gene calls are TRBV7-9 and TRBJ2-1; 10 bases map to TRBD2. CDR1 and CDR2 from the germline V gene are SEHNR and FQNEAQ (reference sequence). The CDR3 sequence is 15 residues long. V shed 2 bases and J 5 bases; nucleotides not matched to a gene: 3. DNA of the CDR3: TGTGCCAGCAGCTTACAGCGGGGGGGTAACAATGAGCAGTTCTTC. As protein: CASSLQRGGNNEQFF.

V usage is TRBV1 and J usage is TRBJ2-3; the table's D call, TRBD2, was not checked against the DNA. TRBV1 is a pseudogene. This CDR3 comprises 21 residues. CDR3 region: CTSRNPGRPSGGPDCTDTQYF. CDR3 DNA: TGCACCAGCAGGAACCCGGGCCGACCTAGCGGGGGCCCGGATTGCACAGATACGCAGTATTTT.

J is TRBJ1-5 and V is TRBV4-1, with unresolved D. The CDR3 sequence is 12 residues long. Germline CDR1 reads MGHRA; CDR2 reads YSYEKL. Deletions cut 3 bases from V and 4 bases from J, with 4 bases between. The CDR3 here is CASSHINQPQHF. CDR3 DNA: TGCGCCAGCAGCCATATTAATCAGCCCCAGCATTTT.

The chain is built from TRBV5-6 and TRBJ2-5; the D gene is possibly TRBD2 (6 bases). The end of the DNA aligns better with TRBJ2-7, so the J call may be wrong. CDR3 size: 12 residues. The germline gives CDR1 SGHDT, CDR2 YYEEEE. As DNA, the CDR3 is TGTGCCAGCAGCACGACTAGGTACGAGCAGTACTTC. It specifies CASSTTRYEQYF.

The chain has TRBV5-1 and TRBJ1-1; D may be TRBD1 (6 bases). V lost 3 bases, J lost 5 bases, and 17 bases lay in between. Germline V gene data show CDR1 as SGHRS and CDR2 as YFSETQ. The CDR3 runs 15 residues. The CDR3 region is CASSSRSRGGTEAFF. CDR3 bases: TGCGCCAGCAGCTCAAGGTCCAGGGGCGGGACTGAAGCTTTCTTT.

The V gene is TRBV10-3, the J gene TRBJ2-5; D perhaps matches TRBD1 (5 bases). Near its end, the DNA agrees better with TRBJ2-7, so the J call may be wrong. There are 13 residues in the CDR3. Germline CDR1 reads ENHRY; CDR2 reads SYGVKD. This CDR3 reads CAITRAGSYEQYF. The CDR3 nucleotides are TGTGCCATCACCCGGGCAGGGTCCTACGAGCAGTACTTC.

This clone was found once. The rearrangement links TRBV27 to TRBJ2-2; the match to TRBD1 covers 9 bases. After removal of 3 bases from V and 6 bases from J, the junction contained 5 bases not matched to a gene. Germline V gene sequence: CDR1 MNHEY, CDR2 SMNVEV (reference sequence). This CDR3 comprises 15 residues. The CDR3 loop is CASSFSGQGSGELFF. DNA of the CDR3: TGTGCCAGCAGTTTCTCAGGACAGGGGTCCGGGGAGCTGTTTTTT.

The rearrangement uses TRBV2 and TRBJ2-7; a possible D gene is TRBD2 (6 bases). This CDR3 comprises 12 residues. V gave up 7 bases and J gave up 6 bases, with 13 bases separating them. Looked up from germline, CDR1 is SNHLY and CDR2 is FYNNEI. CDR3 in amino acids: CASTGGDGEQYF. In nucleotides, the CDR3 is TGTGCCAGCACAGGAGGGGACGGCGAGCAGTACTTC.

This sequence joins TRBV5-3 and TRBJ1-1; D is possibly TRBD1 (6 bases). TRBV5-3 belongs to the ORF category, with a function that is uncertain. Trimming left V 3 bases short and J 3 bases short, with 24 bases between. CDR3 length: 18 residues. The DNA for the CDR3 is TGTGCCAGAAGCTGTCGGGGGGCTCGGGGGCGAGGGGACACTGAAGCTTTCTTT. Amino acid sequence: CARSCRGARGRGDTEAFF.

This clone has only one observation. This chain joins TRBV5-5 and TRBJ2-5, with D maybe TRBD1 (6 bases). V lost 0 bases and J lost 5, with 8 bases in between. The CDR3 consists of 13 residues. Per the germline V gene, CDR1 is SGHKS and CDR2 is YYEKEE (reference sequence). The chain's CDR3 is CASSLVTGETQYF. CDR3 nucleotides: TGTGCCAGCAGCTTGGTAACAGGGGAGACCCAGTACTTC.

CDR3 amino acids: CASSSGGAGETQYF. The CDR3 DNA follows: TGTGCCAGCAGCTCAGGGGGAGCGGGAGAGACCCAGTACTTC. This chain links TRBV5-8 with TRBJ2-5; D possibly corresponds to TRBD1 (7 bases). Germline V gene data show CDR1 as SGHTS and CDR2 as YDEGEE. This CDR3 has 14 amino acids. V gave up 3 bases and J gave up 4 bases, with 13 bases separating them.